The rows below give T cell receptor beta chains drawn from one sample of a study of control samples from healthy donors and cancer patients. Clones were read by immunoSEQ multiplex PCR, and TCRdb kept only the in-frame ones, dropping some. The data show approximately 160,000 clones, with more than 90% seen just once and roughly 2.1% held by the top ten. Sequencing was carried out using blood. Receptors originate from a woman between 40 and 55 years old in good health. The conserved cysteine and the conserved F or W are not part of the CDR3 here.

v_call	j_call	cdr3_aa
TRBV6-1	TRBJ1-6	ASSEARGTYNSPLH
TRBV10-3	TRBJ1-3	AISAVFISGNTIY
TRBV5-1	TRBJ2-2	ASSDTINTGELF
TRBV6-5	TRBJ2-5	ASSSGVAQY
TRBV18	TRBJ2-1	ASSPPGPLYNEQF
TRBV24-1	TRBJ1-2	ATPTSREGSNYGYT
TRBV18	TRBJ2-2	ASSPTGELF
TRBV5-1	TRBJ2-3	ASARGAGDTQY
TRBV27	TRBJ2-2	ASSLTGRLINTGELF
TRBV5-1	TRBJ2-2	ASKQQDVFTSGELF
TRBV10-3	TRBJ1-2	AISDGTEGYT
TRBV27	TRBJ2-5	ASSQNGGARETQY
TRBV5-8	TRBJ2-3	ASSLASSGGSTDTQY
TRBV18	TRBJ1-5	ASSFDGDLNQPQH
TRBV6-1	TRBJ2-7	ASSEGQTYEQY
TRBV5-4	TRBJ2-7	ASSPDSGGTDYEQY
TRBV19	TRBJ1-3	ASSISGRVGGNTIY
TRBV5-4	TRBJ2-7	ASSSGTGLKAYGQY
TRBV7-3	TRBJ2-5	ASSLGSGSETQY
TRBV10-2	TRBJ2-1	ASSDHAYNEQF
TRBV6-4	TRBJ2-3	ASIVSGGTGGKDTQY
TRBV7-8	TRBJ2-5	ASSLNWLAGPAGETQY
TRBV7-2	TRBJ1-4	ASSFRQGLDEKLF
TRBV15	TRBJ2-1	ATSRDRRGQQF
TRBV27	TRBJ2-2	ASSFNGGELF
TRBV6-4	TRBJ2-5	ARNCIAETQY
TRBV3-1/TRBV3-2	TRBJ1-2	ASSPGGVTGGYT
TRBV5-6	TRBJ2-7	ASSRGVTYEQY
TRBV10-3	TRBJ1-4	AISDEQGVEKLF
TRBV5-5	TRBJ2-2	ASSSGLETGELF
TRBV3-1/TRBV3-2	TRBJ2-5	ASRYSGGALETQY